What follows describes a single T cell receptor (beta chain). This record comes from a study of cytomegalovirus exposure and HLA in healthy donors. Clones were sequenced by immunoSEQ multiplex PCR, and TCRdb holds only the in-frame ones, with some missing. The table has some 180,000 clones, around nine tenths seen once. The CDR3 loop spans 15 amino acids. V trimming: 9 bases; J trimming: 2 bases; junction bases outside the gene matches: 13. From germline, CDR1 is LNHDA and CDR2 SQIVND (reference sequence). The sequence was collected from a man aged 30 to 39 in good health and CMV-seropositive. The J gene is TRBJ2-7, the V gene TRBV19, with 7 bases matching TRBD1. Specimen: PBMCs. CDR3 in DNA: TGTGCCAGCTCGTACCCGGGACAGCGTACCTACGAGCAGTACTTC. Translation: CASSYPGQRTYEQYF.